This is a list of T cell receptor beta chains from one sample in a study of blood T cell repertoires in COVID-19. Clones were read by immunoSEQ multiplex PCR, and TCRdb kept only the in-frame ones, dropping some. The data show approximately 410,000 clones, roughly 90% seen once. Source material: peripheral blood. These receptors all stem from a woman in her 30s with active or convalescent COVID-19. CDR3s include the opening cysteine and the closing phenylalanine or tryptophan. D genes are given only for firm matches. Expanded clones get a size class; other rows say once, few or many, or leave the size out.

j_call: TRBJ2-2; d_call: TRBD2; v_call: TRBV5-1; clone_size: .; cdr3_aa: CASRNGTRSTGELFF; cdr3_nt: TGCGCCAGCAGGAACGGGACTAGGTCTACCGGGGAGCTGTTTTTT
j_call: TRBJ2-7; d_call: TRBD2; v_call: TRBV19; clone_size: .; cdr3_aa: CASSTGLAGVPSSYEQYF; cdr3_nt: TGTGCCAGTAGTACCGGACTAGCGGGAGTCCCGAGCTCCTACGAGCAGTACTTC
j_call: TRBJ2-7; d_call: TRBD1; v_call: TRBV11-2; clone_size: .; cdr3_aa: CASSNTTGGSAYEQYF; cdr3_nt: TGTGCCAGCAGCAACACTACAGGGGGTAGTGCCTACGAGCAGTACTTC
j_call: TRBJ1-2; d_call: .; v_call: TRBV5-4; clone_size: once; cdr3_aa: CASSYASRANYGYTF; cdr3_nt: TGTGCCAGCAGTTACGCATCACGAGCTAACTATGGCTACACCTTC
j_call: TRBJ2-1; d_call: .; v_call: TRBV3-1/TRBV3-2; clone_size: .; cdr3_aa: CASSQGDTLYNEQFF; cdr3_nt: TGTGCCAGCAGCCAAGGGGACACGTTATACAATGAGCAGTTCTTC
j_call: TRBJ1-3; d_call: TRBD1; v_call: TRBV28; clone_size: .; cdr3_aa: CASHRGPGNTIYF; cdr3_nt: TGTGCCAGCCACAGGGGGCCTGGAAACACCATATATTTT
j_call: TRBJ1-1; d_call: .; v_call: TRBV14; clone_size: .; cdr3_aa: CASSRVGTSPEAFF; cdr3_nt: TGTGCCAGCAGCAGGGTGGGGACTTCCCCTGAAGCTTTCTTT
j_call: TRBJ2-1; d_call: TRBD2; v_call: TRBV4-2; clone_size: .; cdr3_aa: CASSQALRDYHNEQFF; cdr3_nt: TGTGCCAGCAGCCAAGCGCTCCGGGACTACCACAATGAGCAGTTCTTC
j_call: TRBJ1-1; d_call: .; v_call: TRBV6-5; clone_size: .; cdr3_aa: CASSYSDGGTEAFF; cdr3_nt: TGTGCCAGCAGTTACTCCGATGGCGGGACTGAAGCTTTCTTT
j_call: TRBJ2-2; d_call: .; v_call: TRBV5-1; clone_size: .; cdr3_aa: CASTRGALDSTGELFF; cdr3_nt: TGCGCCAGCACCCGGGGGGCGCTTGATAGCACCGGGGAGCTGTTTTTT
j_call: TRBJ1-2; d_call: TRBD1; v_call: TRBV6-5; clone_size: .; cdr3_aa: CASFPSDRADGYTF; cdr3_nt: TGTGCCAGCTTCCCCTCGGACAGGGCCGATGGCTACACCTTC
j_call: TRBJ1-2; d_call: .; v_call: TRBV29-1; clone_size: .; cdr3_aa: CRTPRTANYGYTF; cdr3_nt: TGCAGGACCCCAAGGACAGCGAACTATGGCTACACCTTC
j_call: TRBJ1-2; d_call: .; v_call: TRBV10-3; clone_size: .; cdr3_aa: CAIEAGSGYGYTF; cdr3_nt: TGTGCCATTGAGGCGGGGTCGGGCTATGGCTACACCTTC
j_call: TRBJ1-2; d_call: TRBD1; v_call: TRBV29-1; clone_size: .; cdr3_aa: CSVDRAVDGYTF; cdr3_nt: TGCAGCGTGGACAGGGCGGTGGATGGCTACACCTTC
j_call: TRBJ2-1; d_call: TRBD1; v_call: TRBV27; clone_size: .; cdr3_aa: CASSPDRDSYNEQFF; cdr3_nt: TGTGCCAGCAGTCCCGACAGGGATTCCTACAATGAGCAGTTCTTC
j_call: TRBJ2-2; d_call: TRBD2; v_call: TRBV3-1/TRBV3-2; clone_size: .; cdr3_aa: CASSQGTSGLGRRELFF; cdr3_nt: TGTGCCAGCAGCCAAGGGACTAGTGGGCTGGGGAGACGGGAGCTGTTTTTT
j_call: TRBJ1-1; d_call: .; v_call: TRBV19; clone_size: once; cdr3_aa: CATTQGLNTEAFF; cdr3_nt: TGTGCCACCACACAGGGTTTGAACACTGAAGCTTTCTTT